This TCR beta chain was sequenced for a study of blood T cell repertoires in COVID-19. Study context: T cells, B-cell-depleted T cells, or PBMCs provided the cDNA or gDNA that served as material.

As handled by the study authors: Nucleated cell number was recorded as an estimate derived from reference gene primer amplification. The method was immunoSEQ multiplex PCR; TCRdb's version includes in-frame clones alone and lacks a portion of them. The DNA gave D and trimming, while V, J and clone size come from that table. The sample carries about 120,000 clones, roughly 82% recorded once. The TCR comes from a human donor in a cohort sampled during active COVID-19. Sequenced: peripheral blood.

CDR3 residues: CASGGGSSYNEQFF. As DNA, the CDR3 is TGTGCCAGCGGGGGGGGAAGCTCCTACAATGAGCAGTTCTTC. The chain is built from TRBV6-5 and TRBJ2-1; 7 positions match TRBD2. V lost 8 bases and J lost 0; bases outside the gene matches: 4. This CDR3 contains 14 residues. Germline values: CDR1 MNHEY, CDR2 SVGAGI.